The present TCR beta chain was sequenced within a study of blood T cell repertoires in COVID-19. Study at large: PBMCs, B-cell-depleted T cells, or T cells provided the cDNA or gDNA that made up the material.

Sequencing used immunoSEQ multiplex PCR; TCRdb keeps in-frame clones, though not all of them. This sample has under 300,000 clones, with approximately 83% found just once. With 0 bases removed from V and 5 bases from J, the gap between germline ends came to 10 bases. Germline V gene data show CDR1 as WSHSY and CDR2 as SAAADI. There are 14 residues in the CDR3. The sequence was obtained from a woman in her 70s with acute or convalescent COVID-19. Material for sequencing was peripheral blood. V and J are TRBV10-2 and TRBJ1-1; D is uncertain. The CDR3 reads CASSESVRGTEAFF. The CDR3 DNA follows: TGCGCCAGCAGTGAGTCGGTCCGGGGAACTGAAGCTTTCTTT.